The rows below give T cell receptor beta chains drawn from one sample of a study of cytomegalovirus exposure and HLA in healthy donors. Some clones are missing from TCRdb's copy, which holds only in-frame ones; the method was immunoSEQ multiplex PCR. In the table there are over 130,000 clones, about 79% of which are singletons. The sequencing sample was made of PBMCs. Source of these receptors: a male donor in good health and CMV-seronegative. Both conserved end residues are part of each CDR3. Clone size is not always given. Where it is, it says once, few, many or a class for expanded clones.

v_gene,abundance,j_gene,CDR3aa
TRBV6-5,-,TRBJ2-1,CATHGGSGYNEQFF
TRBV7-9,-,TRBJ1-1,CASILGRLNTEAFF
TRBV9,few,TRBJ2-2,CAGGTPPGELFF
TRBV19,-,TRBJ2-6,CASSISGSGANVLTF
TRBV7-6,once,TRBJ1-4,CASSLGGGIDEKLFF
TRBV6-1,few,TRBJ1-3,CASSEGPGTTIYF
TRBV4-1,once,TRBJ2-2,CASSHHGLAGPNTGELFF
TRBV5-1,once,TRBJ2-5,CASSLGGRGETQYF
TRBV5-1,few,TRBJ2-1,CASSLGQGFYNEQFF
TRBV9,-,TRBJ1-6,CASSVGPGGEGSPLHF
TRBV5-1,-,TRBJ2-5,CASSLTTSSSETQYF
TRBV2,once,TRBJ2-5,CASGSRKETQYF
TRBV27,-,TRBJ2-3,CASNVGATDTQYF
TRBV2,-,TRBJ1-1,CASIQGTEAFF
TRBV6-5,-,TRBJ2-3,CASSYGPSTDTQYF
TRBV7-3,-,TRBJ2-1,CASSSGTSVYNEQFF
TRBV10-3,-,TRBJ2-2,CAITPQGSTNTGELFF
TRBV12-5,-,TRBJ2-7,CASGLSMAGTSNEQYF
TRBV28,-,TRBJ2-1,CASSLSTGVLNEQFF
TRBV5-4,-,TRBJ2-7,CASSSREGLYEQYF
TRBV12-1,-,TRBJ1-2,CASSNSGTDSYGYTF
TRBV4-2,once,TRBJ2-1,CASGFGGGASYNEQFF
TRBV4-3,-,TRBJ2-2,CASSQTYRLEGPGELFF
TRBV6-6,-,TRBJ1-1,CASSYLSGAFF
TRBV7-2,-,TRBJ2-7,CASSPRLAGGYEQYF
TRBV20-1,few,TRBJ2-7,CSASRSYEQYF
TRBV5-1,-,TRBJ2-1,CASSLLGEQFF